This TCR beta chain comes out of a study of memory CD4+ T cells and cytomegalovirus serostatus. Overall study: Donors were healthy Belgian adults, several CMV seropositive and about two dozen seronegative.

Original handling: Out-of-frame sequences were removed, leaving 2 million or so distinct TCRbeta sequences. TCRdb's table, derived via immunoSEQ multiplex PCR, lists solely in-frame clones and lacks some. V and J calls plus clone size are reproduced from that table; the DNA served to infer D and trimming. Here the sample spans 35,000 to 45,000 clones, around 84% being singletons. As for this clone: Its antigen remains unknown.

V was cut by 3 bases and J by 5 bases, with 14 bases left in between. Germline V gene sequence: CDR1 KGHSH, CDR2 LQKENI. The CDR3 is 14 amino acids. The sort gate was single viable CD3+CD4+CD8-CD45RO+ cells for memory CD4+ T cells. Donors' CMV status reflects serum IgG against pp150, pp28, p38, p52. Study-wide findings and caveats: CMV serostatus prediction reached median AUC approximately 0.96, or 0.89 with US-trained model.

The sequence came from an adult in good health and CMV-seronegative. The chain combines TRBV18 with TRBJ2-7, with D possibly being TRBD2 (6 bases). The sample was memory CD4+ T cells from blood. As DNA, the CDR3 is TGTGCCAGCTCACCCGCGCGGAGGGACGACGAGCAGTACTTC. It is translated as CASSPARRDDEQYF.